This T cell receptor beta chain was sequenced during a study of blood T cell repertoires in COVID-19. Methods used by the authors: Reference gene primers were amplified, and this amplification served to estimate nucleated cell counts. TCRdb's table, derived via immunoSEQ multiplex PCR, lists solely in-frame clones and lacks some. V and J calls plus clone size are reproduced from that table; the DNA served to infer D and trimming. The data show 650,000 to 800,000 clones, with 70% to 90% seen just once and over 0.2% held by the top ten. The germline gives CDR1 MGHRA, CDR2 YSYEKL. The CDR3 has 18 residues. The V end lost 1 base, the J end lost 10 bases, and 26 bases lay between the germline ends.

The chain combines TRBV4-1 with TRBJ1-5; TRBD1 might be the D (6 bases). The source is a woman aged 18-29 years with acute or convalescent COVID-19. Sequenced material: peripheral blood. Here the CDR3 reads CASSQVFRQDLGWSPQHF. The CDR3 DNA reads as TGCGCCAGCAGCCAAGTATTCCGACAGGATCTGGGTTGGAGTCCCCAGCATTTT.